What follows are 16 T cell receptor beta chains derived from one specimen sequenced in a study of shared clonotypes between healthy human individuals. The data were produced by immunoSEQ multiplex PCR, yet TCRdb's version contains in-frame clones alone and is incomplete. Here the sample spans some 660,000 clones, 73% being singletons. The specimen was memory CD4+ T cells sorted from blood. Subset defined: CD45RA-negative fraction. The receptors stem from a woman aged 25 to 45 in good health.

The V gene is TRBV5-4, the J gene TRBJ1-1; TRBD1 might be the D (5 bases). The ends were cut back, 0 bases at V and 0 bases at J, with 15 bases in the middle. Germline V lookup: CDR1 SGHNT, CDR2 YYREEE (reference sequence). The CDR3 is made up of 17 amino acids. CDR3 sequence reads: CASSLGQSAGMNTEAFF. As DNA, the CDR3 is TGTGCCAGCAGCTTGGGACAGTCGGCGGGGATGAACACTGAAGCTTTCTTT.

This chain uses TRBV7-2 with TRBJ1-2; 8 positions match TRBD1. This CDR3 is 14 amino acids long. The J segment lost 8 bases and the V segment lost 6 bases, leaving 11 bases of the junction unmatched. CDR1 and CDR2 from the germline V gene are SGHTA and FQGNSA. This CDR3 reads CASRRAGQEGGYTF. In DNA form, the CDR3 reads TGTGCCAGCAGACGCGCGGGACAGGAGGGCGGCTACACCTTC.

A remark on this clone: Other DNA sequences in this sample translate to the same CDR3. The CDR3 nucleotides read TGTGCCAGCAGTGAACGACAGGGCTATGGCTACACCTTC. Translation gives CASSERQGYGYTF. The chain employs TRBV2 and TRBJ1-2; 7 bases agree with TRBD1. The trim removed 2 bases at V and 4 bases at J, leaving 1 base unmatched. Per germline, CDR1 SNHLY and CDR2 FYNNEI. This CDR3 has 13 amino acids.

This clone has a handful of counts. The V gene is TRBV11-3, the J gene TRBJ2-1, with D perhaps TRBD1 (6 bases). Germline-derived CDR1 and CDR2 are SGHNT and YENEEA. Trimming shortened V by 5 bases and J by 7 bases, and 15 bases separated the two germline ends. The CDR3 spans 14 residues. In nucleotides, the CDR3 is TGTGCCAGCAGCCCTTCCGGGACATGGAATGAGCAGTTCTTC. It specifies CASSPSGTWNEQFF.

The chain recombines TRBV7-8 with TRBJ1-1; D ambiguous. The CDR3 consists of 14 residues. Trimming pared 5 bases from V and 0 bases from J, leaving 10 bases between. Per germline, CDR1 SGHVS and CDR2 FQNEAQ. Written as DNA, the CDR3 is TGTGCCAGCAGCCTGATTACCATGAACACTGAAGCTTTCTTT. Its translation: CASSLITMNTEAFF.

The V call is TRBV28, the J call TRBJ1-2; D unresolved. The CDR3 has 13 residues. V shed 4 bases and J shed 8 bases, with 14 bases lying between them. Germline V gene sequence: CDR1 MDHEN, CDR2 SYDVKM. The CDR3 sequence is CASSSGSSIGYTF. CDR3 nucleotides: TGTGCCAGCAGTTCCGGGTCATCTATAGGCTACACCTTC.

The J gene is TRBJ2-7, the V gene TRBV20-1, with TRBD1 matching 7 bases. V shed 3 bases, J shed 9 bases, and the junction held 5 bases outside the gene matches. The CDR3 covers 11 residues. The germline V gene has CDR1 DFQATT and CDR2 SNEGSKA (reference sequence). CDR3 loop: CSASLGGLQYF. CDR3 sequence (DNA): TGCAGTGCTAGTTTAGGGGGCCTGCAGTACTTC.

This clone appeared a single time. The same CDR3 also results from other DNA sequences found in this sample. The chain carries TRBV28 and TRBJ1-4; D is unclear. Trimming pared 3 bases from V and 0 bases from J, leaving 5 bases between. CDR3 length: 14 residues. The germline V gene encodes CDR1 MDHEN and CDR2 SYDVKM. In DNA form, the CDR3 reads TGTGCCAGCAGTTTTGGGGCAACTAATGAAAAACTGTTTTTT. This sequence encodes CASSFGATNEKLFF.

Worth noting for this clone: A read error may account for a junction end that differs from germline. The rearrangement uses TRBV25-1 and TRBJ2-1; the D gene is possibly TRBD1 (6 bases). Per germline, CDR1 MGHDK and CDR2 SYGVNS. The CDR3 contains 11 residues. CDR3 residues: CASSERGFEIF. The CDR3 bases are TGTGCCAGCAGTGAGAGGGGGTTCGAGATCTTC.

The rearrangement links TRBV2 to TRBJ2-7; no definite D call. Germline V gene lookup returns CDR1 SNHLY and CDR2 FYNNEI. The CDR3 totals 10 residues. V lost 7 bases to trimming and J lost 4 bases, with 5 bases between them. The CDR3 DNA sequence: TGTGCCAGCAAAAATTACGAGCAGTACTTC. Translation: CASKNYEQYF.

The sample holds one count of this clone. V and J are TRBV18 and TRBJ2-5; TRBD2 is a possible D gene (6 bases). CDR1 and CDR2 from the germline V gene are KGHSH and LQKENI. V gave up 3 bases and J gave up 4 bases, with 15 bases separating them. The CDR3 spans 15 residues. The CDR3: CASSPSTGVGETQYF. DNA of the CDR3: TGTGCCAGCTCACCGTCGACGGGGGTGGGAGAGACCCAGTACTTC.

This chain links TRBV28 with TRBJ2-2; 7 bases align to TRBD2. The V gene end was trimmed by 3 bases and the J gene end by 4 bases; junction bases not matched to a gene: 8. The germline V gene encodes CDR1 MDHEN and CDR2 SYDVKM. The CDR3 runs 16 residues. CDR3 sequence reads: CASSLIRGSVTGELFF. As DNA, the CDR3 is TGTGCCAGCAGTTTGATTCGCGGGAGCGTCACCGGGGAGCTGTTTTTT.

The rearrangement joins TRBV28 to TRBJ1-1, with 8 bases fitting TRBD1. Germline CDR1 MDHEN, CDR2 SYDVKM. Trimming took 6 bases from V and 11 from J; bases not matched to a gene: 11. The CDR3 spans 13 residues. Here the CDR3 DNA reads TGTGCCAGCAGGCTGGGGACAGGTCCCCGTGCTTTCTTT. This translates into CASRLGTGPRAFF.

The CDR3 spells CASSNSDSNTEAFF. The CDR3 DNA sequence: TGTGCCAGTAGTAACTCTGACAGCAACACTGAAGCTTTCTTT. The J gene is TRBJ1-1, the V gene TRBV19, with TRBD1 as a possible D gene (5 bases). The germline CDR1 and CDR2 sequences are LNHDA and SQIVND (reference sequence). The length of the CDR3 is 14 residues. Trimming cost V 4 bases and J 2 bases, with 11 bases left between them.

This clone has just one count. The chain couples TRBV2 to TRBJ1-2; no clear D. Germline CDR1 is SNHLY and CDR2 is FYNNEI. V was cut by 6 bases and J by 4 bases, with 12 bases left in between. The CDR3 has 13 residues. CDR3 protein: CASRTDGFYGYTF. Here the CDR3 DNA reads TGTGCCAGCAGAACCGACGGATTCTATGGCTACACCTTC.

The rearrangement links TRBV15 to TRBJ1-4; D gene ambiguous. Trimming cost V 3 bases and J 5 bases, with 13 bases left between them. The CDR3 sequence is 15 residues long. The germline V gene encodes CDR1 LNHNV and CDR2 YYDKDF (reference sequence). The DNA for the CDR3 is TGTGCCACCAGCAGGAAGACTTACCCCAATGAAAAACTGTTTTTT. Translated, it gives CATSRKTYPNEKLFF.